A single sample gave rise to the 2 T cell receptor beta chains below, sequenced in a study of glioma-infiltrating T cells. TCR alpha and beta CDR3 regions were amplified from RNA using iRepertoire nested multiplex PCR. TCRdb reprocessed the multiplex PCR reads via MiXCR and lists one record per CDR3 protein. This table has 100,000 to 150,000 distinct CDR3 sequences, 20% to 25% appearing once. Material: glioma tissue, nonneoplastic brain tissue, or PBMCs (not recorded which). The receptors originated from a human donor with low-grade glioma or glioblastoma, undergoing nonglioma brain surgery, or in good health (not recorded which).

This clonotype was detected once. The gene calls are TRBV5-1 and TRBJ2-1; D call uncertain. CDR1 is SGHRS, CDR2 YFSETQ, per germline. This CDR3 region has 14 residues. V lost 3 bases to trimming and J lost 15 bases, with 22 bases between them. CDR3 DNA: TGCGCCAGCAGCTGGACCTTTGTAGGACGGTTTCGGTTCTTC. Protein sequence: CASSWTFVGRFRFF.

The gene calls are TRBV19 and TRBJ1-1; D ambiguous. From germline, CDR1 is LNHDA and CDR2 SQIVND (reference sequence). V was pared by 6 bases and J by 0 bases, with 8 bases between. CDR3 length: 13 residues. The CDR3 DNA sequence: TGTGCCAGTAGCCAGACGGTGAACACTGAAGCTTTCTTT. This gives the protein CASSQTVNTEAFF.